These T cell receptor beta chains were read from a single sample in a study of memory CD4+ T cells and cytomegalovirus serostatus. Clones were sequenced by immunoSEQ multiplex PCR, and TCRdb holds only the in-frame ones, with some missing. The sample carries about 41,000 clones, around 79% recorded once. The sample consisted of memory CD4+ T cells from blood. These receptors all stem from an adult in good health and CMV-seronegative. Each CDR3 is given without its conserved first and last residue. Fields, in order: V gene, J gene, clone size, CDR3 protein. Some rows mark clone size as missing; the rest say once, few, many or name a class of expanded clone.

V gene: TRBV5-4
J gene: TRBJ1-1
clone size: .
CDR3 protein: ASSLRPGADTEAF

V gene: TRBV4-3
J gene: TRBJ2-1
clone size: .
CDR3 protein: ASSLDSGTEQF

V gene: TRBV28
J gene: TRBJ1-6
clone size: once
CDR3 protein: ASSTGGWPLH

V gene: TRBV7-8
J gene: TRBJ2-1
clone size: few
CDR3 protein: ASTPFRGPTYNEQF

V gene: TRBV27
J gene: TRBJ2-5
clone size: .
CDR3 protein: ASSFAGAQETQY

V gene: TRBV5-6
J gene: TRBJ1-2
clone size: once
CDR3 protein: ASSISGGSNYGYT

V gene: TRBV5-1
J gene: TRBJ2-3
clone size: .
CDR3 protein: ASSFRGPDTDTQY

V gene: TRBV2
J gene: TRBJ1-3
clone size: .
CDR3 protein: ASSVEGLSSGNTIY

V gene: TRBV9
J gene: TRBJ2-4
clone size: .
CDR3 protein: ASSATMGLADIQY

V gene: TRBV29-1
J gene: TRBJ1-6
clone size: .
CDR3 protein: SVASGVPNSPLH

V gene: TRBV4-3
J gene: TRBJ1-2
clone size: .
CDR3 protein: ASSPGPANYGYT

V gene: TRBV7-2
J gene: TRBJ1-6
clone size: .
CDR3 protein: ASSLASYLNSPLH

V gene: TRBV4-2
J gene: TRBJ2-2
clone size: .
CDR3 protein: ASSQATSGVGGELF

V gene: TRBV11-3
J gene: TRBJ1-1
clone size: .
CDR3 protein: ASSSQGDRTEAF

V gene: TRBV6-4
J gene: TRBJ2-2
clone size: .
CDR3 protein: ASGTGGTGELF

V gene: TRBV13
J gene: TRBJ2-1
clone size: .
CDR3 protein: ASSSRGYSYNEQF

V gene: TRBV5-1
J gene: TRBJ2-3
clone size: .
CDR3 protein: ASSLAWDRGVDTQY

V gene: TRBV18
J gene: TRBJ2-2
clone size: .
CDR3 protein: ASSPFFREAGELF

V gene: TRBV6-6
J gene: TRBJ1-5
clone size: once
CDR3 protein: ASRAWVDQPQH

V gene: TRBV18
J gene: TRBJ1-5
clone size: .
CDR3 protein: ASSPNRGNQPQH

V gene: TRBV10-3
J gene: TRBJ2-7
clone size: .
CDR3 protein: AISETPGTGFSYEQY